This TCR beta chain was sequenced during a study of blood T cells in healthy people across ages. General study results and limits: Comparison with aged donors showed that long-lived donors had more naive CD4+ cells and higher diversity.

Sample donors were healthy Caucasian individuals that came from Russia, aged roughly 6 to 100. Looked up from germline, CDR1 is KGHSH and CDR2 is LQKENI. The CDR3 runs 14 residues. In its sample, this clonotype was seen a few times. Its antigen remains unknown. It may be a read error: a sequence one base away is much more abundant. Primers used in a second PCR of roughly 6 to 12 cycles were a sample-barcoded 5' primer and a J-beta primer mix. The template-switch adaptor, which had 12 random nucleotides, put a tag on each cDNA molecule. TCRdb used MiXCR to reprocess the 5' RACE reads, holding one entry per CDR3 protein. The table shows hundreds of thousands of distinct CDR3 sequences, with around 26% occurring only once.

V gene TRBV18 combines with J gene TRBJ2-1; 10 bases align to TRBD2. Input material: blood. The source of this sequence is an elderly woman in good health. The CDR3 here is CVSSWASGGDEQFF. CDR3 nucleotides: TGTGTCAGCTCATGGGCTAGCGGGGGCGATGAGCAGTTCTTC.